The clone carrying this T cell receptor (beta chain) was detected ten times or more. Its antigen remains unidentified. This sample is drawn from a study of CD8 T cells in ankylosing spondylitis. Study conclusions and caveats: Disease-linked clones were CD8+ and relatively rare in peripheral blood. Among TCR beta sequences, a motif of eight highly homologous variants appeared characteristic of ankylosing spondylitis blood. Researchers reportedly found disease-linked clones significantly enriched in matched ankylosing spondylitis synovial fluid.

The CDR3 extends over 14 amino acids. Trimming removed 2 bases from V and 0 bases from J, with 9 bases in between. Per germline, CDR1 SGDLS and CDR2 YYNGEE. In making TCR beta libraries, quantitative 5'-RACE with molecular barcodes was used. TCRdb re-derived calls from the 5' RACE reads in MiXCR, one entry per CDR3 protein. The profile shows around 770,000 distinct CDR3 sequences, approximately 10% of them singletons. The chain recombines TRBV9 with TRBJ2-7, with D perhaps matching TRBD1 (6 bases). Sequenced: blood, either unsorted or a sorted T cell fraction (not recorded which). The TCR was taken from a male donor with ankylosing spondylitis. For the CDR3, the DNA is TGTGCCAGCAGCGTTACAGGGAGCTCCTACGAGCAGTACTTC. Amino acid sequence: CASSVTGSSYEQYF.